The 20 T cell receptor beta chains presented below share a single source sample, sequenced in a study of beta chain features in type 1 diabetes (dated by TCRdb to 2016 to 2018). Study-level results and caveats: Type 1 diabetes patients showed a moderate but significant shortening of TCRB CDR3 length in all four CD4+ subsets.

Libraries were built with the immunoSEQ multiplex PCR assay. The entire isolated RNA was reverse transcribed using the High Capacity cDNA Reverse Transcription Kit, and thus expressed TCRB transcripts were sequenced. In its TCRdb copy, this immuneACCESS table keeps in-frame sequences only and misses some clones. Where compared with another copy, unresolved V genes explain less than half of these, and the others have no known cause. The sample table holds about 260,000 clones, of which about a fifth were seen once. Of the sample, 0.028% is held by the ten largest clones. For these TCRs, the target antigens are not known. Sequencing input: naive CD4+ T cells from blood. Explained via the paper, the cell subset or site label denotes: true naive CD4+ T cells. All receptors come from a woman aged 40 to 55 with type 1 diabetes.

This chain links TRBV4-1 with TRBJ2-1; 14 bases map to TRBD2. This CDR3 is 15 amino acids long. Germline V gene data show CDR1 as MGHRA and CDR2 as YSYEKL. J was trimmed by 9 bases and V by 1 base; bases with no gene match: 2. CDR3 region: CASSQGTSGRIEQFF. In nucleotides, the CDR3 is TGCGCCAGCAGCCAAGGGACTAGCGGGAGGATTGAGCAGTTCTTC.

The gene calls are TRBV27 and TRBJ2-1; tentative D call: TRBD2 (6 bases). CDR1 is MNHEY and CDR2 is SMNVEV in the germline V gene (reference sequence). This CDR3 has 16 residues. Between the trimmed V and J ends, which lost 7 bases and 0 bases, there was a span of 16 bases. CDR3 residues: CASTNPGTLSYNEQFF. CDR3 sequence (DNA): TGTGCCAGCACGAACCCCGGGACTCTCTCCTACAATGAGCAGTTCTTC.

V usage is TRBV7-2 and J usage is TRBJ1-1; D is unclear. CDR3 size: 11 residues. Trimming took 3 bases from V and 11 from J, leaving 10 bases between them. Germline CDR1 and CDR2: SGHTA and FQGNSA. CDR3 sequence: CASSFGVSAFF. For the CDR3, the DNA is TGTGCCAGCAGCTTCGGAGTTTCGGCTTTCTTT.

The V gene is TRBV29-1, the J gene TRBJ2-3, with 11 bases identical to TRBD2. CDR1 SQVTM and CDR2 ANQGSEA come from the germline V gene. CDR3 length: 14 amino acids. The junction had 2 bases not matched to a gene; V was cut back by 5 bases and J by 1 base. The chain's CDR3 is CSVLAGGGTDTQYF. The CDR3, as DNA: TGCAGCGTTCTAGCGGGAGGAGGCACAGATACGCAGTATTTT.

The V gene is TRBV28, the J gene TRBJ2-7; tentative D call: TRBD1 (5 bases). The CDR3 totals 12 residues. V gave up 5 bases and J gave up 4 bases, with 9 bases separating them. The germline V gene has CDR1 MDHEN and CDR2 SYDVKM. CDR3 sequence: CASSPRQYEQYF. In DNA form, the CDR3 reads TGTGCCAGCAGTCCACGACAGTACGAGCAGTACTTC.

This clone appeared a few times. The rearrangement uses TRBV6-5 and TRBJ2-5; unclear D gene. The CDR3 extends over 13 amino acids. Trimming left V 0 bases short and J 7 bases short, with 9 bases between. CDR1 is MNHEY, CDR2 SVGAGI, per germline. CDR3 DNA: TGTGCCAGCAGTTACTCGAGAATGGTGACCCAGTACTTC. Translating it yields CASSYSRMVTQYF.

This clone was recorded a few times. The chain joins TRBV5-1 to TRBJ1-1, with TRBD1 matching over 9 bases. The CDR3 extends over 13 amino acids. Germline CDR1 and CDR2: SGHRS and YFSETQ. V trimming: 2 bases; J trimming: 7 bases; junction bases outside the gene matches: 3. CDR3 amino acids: CASSLQGAGEAFF. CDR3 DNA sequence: TGCGCCAGCAGCTTACAGGGGGCTGGTGAAGCTTTCTTT. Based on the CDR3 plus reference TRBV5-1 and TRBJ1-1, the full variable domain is KAGVTQTPRYLIKTRGQQVTLSCSPISGHRSVSWYQQTPGQGLQFLFEYFSETQRNKGNFPGRFSGRQFSNSRSEMNVSTLELGDSALYLCASSLQGAGEAFFGQGTRLTVV.

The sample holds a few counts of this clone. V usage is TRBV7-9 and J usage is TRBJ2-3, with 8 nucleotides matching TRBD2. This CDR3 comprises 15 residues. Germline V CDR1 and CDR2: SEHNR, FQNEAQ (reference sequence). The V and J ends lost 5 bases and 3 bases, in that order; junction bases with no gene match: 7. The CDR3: CASSAQGGGTDTQYF. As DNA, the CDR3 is TGTGCCAGCAGCGCGCAAGGCGGGGGGACAGATACGCAGTATTTT.

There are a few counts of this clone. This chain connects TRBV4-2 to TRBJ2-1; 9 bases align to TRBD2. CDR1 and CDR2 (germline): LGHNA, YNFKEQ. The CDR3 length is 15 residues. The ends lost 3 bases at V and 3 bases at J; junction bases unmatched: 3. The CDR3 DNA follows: TGTGCCAGCAGCCAGAATAGCGGGAGCTACAATGAGCAGTTCTTC. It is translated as CASSQNSGSYNEQFF.

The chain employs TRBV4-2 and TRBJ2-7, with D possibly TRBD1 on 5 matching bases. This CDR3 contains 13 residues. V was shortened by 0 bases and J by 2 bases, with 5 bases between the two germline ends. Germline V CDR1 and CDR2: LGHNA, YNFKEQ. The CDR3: CASSQDRAYEQYF. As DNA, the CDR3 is TGTGCCAGCAGCCAAGACAGGGCCTACGAGCAGTACTTC.

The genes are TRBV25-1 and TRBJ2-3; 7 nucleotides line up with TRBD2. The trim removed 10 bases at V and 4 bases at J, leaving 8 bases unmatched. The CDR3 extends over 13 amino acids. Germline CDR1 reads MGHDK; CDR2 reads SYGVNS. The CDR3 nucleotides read TGTGCCACTTCACCGGGGGGATCAGATACGCAGTATTTT. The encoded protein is CATSPGGSDTQYF.

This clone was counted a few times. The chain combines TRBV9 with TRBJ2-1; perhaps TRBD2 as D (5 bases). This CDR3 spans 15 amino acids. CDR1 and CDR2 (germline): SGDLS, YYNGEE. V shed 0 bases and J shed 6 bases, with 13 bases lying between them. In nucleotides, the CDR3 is TGTGCCAGCAGCGTAGCCAGCTCGGAGGCCAATGAGCAGTTCTTC. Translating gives CASSVASSEANEQFF. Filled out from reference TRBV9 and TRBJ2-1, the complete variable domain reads DSGVTQTPKHLITATGQRVTLRCSPRSGDLSVYWYQQSLDQGLQFLIQYYNGEERAKGNILERFSAQQFPDLHSELNLSSLELGDSALYFCASSVASSEANEQFFGPGTRLTVL.

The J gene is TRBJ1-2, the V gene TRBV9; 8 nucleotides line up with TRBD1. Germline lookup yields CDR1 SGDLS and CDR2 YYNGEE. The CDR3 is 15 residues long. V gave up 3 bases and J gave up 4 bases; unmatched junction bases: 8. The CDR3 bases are TGTGCCAGCAGCGGGACAGGGACCTTGACCTATGGCTACACCTTC. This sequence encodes CASSGTGTLTYGYTF.

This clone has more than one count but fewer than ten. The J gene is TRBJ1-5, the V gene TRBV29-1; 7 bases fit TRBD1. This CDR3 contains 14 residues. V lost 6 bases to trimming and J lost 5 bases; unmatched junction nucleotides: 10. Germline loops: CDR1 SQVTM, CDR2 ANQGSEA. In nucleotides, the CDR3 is TGCAGCGTCGCAACAGGGGCCCTCGATCAGCCCCAGCATTTT. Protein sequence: CSVATGALDQPQHF.

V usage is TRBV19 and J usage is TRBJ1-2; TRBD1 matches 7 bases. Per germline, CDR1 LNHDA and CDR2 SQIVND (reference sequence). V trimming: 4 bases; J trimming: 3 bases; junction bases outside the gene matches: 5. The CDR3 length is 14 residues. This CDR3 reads CASSTPGQHYGYTF. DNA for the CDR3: TGTGCCAGTAGTACCCCGGGACAGCACTATGGCTACACCTTC.

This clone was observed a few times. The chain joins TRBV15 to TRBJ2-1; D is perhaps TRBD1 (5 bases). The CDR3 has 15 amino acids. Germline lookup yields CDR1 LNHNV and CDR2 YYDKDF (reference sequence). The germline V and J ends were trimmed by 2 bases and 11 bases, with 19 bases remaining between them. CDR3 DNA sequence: TGTGCCACCAGCAGATCAGCGATGCCCACAGGTCAGCAGTTCTTC. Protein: CATSRSAMPTGQQFF.

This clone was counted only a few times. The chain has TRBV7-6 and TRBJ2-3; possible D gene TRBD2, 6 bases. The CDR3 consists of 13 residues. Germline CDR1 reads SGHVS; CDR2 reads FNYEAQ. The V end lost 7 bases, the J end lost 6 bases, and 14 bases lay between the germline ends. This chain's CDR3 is CASTGTAGDTQYF. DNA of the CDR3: TGTGCCAGCACCGGGACTGCAGGGGATACGCAGTATTTT.

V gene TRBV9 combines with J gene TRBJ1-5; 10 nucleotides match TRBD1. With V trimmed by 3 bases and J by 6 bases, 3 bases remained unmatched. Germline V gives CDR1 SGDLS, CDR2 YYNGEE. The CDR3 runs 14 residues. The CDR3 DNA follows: TGTGCCAGCAGCGCGACAGGGGGCCGTCAGCCCCAGCATTTT. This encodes CASSATGGRQPQHF. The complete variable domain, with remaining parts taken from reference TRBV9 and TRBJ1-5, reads DSGVTQTPKHLITATGQRVTLRCSPRSGDLSVYWYQQSLDQGLQFLIQYYNGEERAKGNILERFSAQQFPDLHSELNLSSLELGDSALYFCASSATGGRQPQHFGDGTRLSIL.

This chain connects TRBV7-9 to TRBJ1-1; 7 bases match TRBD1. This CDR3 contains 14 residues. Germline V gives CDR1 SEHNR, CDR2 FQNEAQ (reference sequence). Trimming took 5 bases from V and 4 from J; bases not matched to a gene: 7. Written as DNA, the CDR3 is TGTGCCAGCAGCACCAGGGGGGAAGGCACTGAAGCTTTCTTT. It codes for CASSTRGEGTEAFF.

The CDR3 DNA sequence: TGCGCCTCGGCGGGGCTAGCTGACATTCAGTACTTC. It codes for CASAGLADIQYF. V usage is TRBV4-1 and J usage is TRBJ2-4; possibly TRBD2 for D (6 bases). There are 12 residues in the CDR3. The V end lost 11 bases, the J end lost 8 bases, and 16 bases lay between the germline ends. Germline assignment: CDR1 MGHRA and CDR2 YSYEKL.